Below, 9 T cell receptor beta chains from the same sample are listed, as sequenced in a study of blood T cell repertoires in COVID-19 (dated by TCRdb to about 2020). Receptor libraries were prepared by the immunoSEQ multiplex PCR assay. Held by TCRdb, this immuneACCESS table contains in-frame sequences only and omits some clones. Under half of the omission traces to an unresolved V gene where checked; the cause of the rest is unknown. The sample has 110,000 or so clones on record, around nine tenths of them singletons. The biggest ten clones account for under 9% of the sample. The material sequenced was peripheral blood. These TCRs come from a woman in her 70s who had recovered from COVID-19.

This CDR3 is CASSTQSGRAYEQYF. Here the CDR3 DNA reads TGTGCCAGCAGCACCCAAAGCGGGAGGGCCTACGAGCAGTACTTC. The gene calls are TRBV6-5 and TRBJ2-7; TRBD2 agrees at 10 bases. Germline V gives CDR1 MNHEY, CDR2 SVGAGI. V lost 6 bases to trimming and J lost 2 bases; unmatched junction nucleotides: 7. The CDR3 has 15 amino acids.

This chain uses TRBV20-1 with TRBJ2-7; TRBD1 agrees at 9 bases. J lost 4 bases, V lost 3 bases, and 10 bases had no gene match. In germline, CDR1 is DFQATT, CDR2 SNEGSKA (reference sequence). The CDR3 loop spans 15 amino acids. This chain's CDR3 is CSASLPDRGGYEQYF. As DNA, the CDR3 is TGCAGTGCTAGTCTACCCGACAGGGGGGGATACGAGCAGTACTTC.

The chain has TRBV15 and TRBJ1-5; D might be TRBD1 (6 bases). This CDR3 spans 14 amino acids. V was cut by 8 bases and J by 7 bases, with 18 bases left in between. CDR1 and CDR2 from the germline V gene are LNHNV and YYDKDF (reference sequence). The CDR3 protein is CATRGGKLGQPQHF. DNA for the CDR3: TGTGCCACCCGCGGGGGCAAATTGGGGCAGCCCCAGCATTTT. Filled out from reference TRBV15 and TRBJ1-5, the complete variable domain reads DAMVIQNPRYQVTQFGKPVTLSCSQTLNHNVMYWYQQKSSQAPKLLFHYYDKDFNNEADTPDNFQSRRPNTSFCFLDIRSPGLGDTAMYLCATRGGKLGQPQHFGDGTRLSIL.

The chain has TRBV7-9 and TRBJ2-5; 10 bases fit TRBD1. The CDR3 is 16 residues long. The germline V gene has CDR1 SEHNR and CDR2 FQNEAQ (reference sequence). With 7 bases clipped from V and 2 bases from J, the junction kept 10 bases outside the gene matches. The DNA for the CDR3 is TGTGCCAGCACCCGTCCCGGGACAGGGGAACAAGAGACCCAGTACTTC. Translating gives CASTRPGTGEQETQYF.

V gene TRBV7-8 combines with J gene TRBJ2-5, with a weak D call TRBD2 (6 bases). The CDR3 runs to 16 residues. Germline CDR1 and CDR2: SGHVS and FQNEAQ. Trimming took off 0 bases at V and 7 bases at J, with 18 bases between the two ends. As DNA, the CDR3 is TGTGCCAGCAGCTTAGCCGGGAGTTTGGGCCGGCTGACCCAGTACTTC. Translated, it gives CASSLAGSLGRLTQYF. The whole variable domain, filled in from reference TRBV7-8 and TRBJ2-5, reads GAGVSQSPRYKVAKRGQDVALRCDPISGHVSLFWYQQALGQGPEFLTYFQNEAQLDKSGLPSDRFFAERPEGSVSTLKIQRTQQEDSAVYLCASSLAGSLGRLTQYFGPGTRLLVL.

The rearrangement uses TRBV5-1 and TRBJ1-3; TRBD1 aligns across 8 bases. This CDR3 spans 16 amino acids. Germline V gene data show CDR1 as SGHRS and CDR2 as YFSETQ. Trimming took 0 bases from V and 3 from J; bases not matched to a gene: 5. CDR3 sequence (DNA): TGCGCCAGCAGCTTGGCGACGACAGGGGTTGGAAACACCATATATTTT. This sequence encodes CASSLATTGVGNTIYF. Complete variable domain (other parts from reference TRBV5-1 and TRBJ1-3): KAGVTQTPRYLIKTRGQQVTLSCSPISGHRSVSWYQQTPGQGLQFLFEYFSETQRNKGNFPGRFSGRQFSNSRSEMNVSTLELGDSALYLCASSLATTGVGNTIYFGEGSWLTVV.

This clone was seen only once. The same CDR3 also results from other DNA sequences found in this sample. V and J are TRBV7-2 and TRBJ2-7; D gene unclear. Trimming took 5 bases from V and 1 from J, leaving 3 bases between them. In germline, CDR1 is SGHTA, CDR2 FQGNSA. There are 11 residues in the CDR3. CDR3 in DNA: TGTGCCAGCAGCCCGTCCTACGAGCAGTACTTC. It yields the protein CASSPSYEQYF.

This chain links TRBV5-1 with TRBJ2-5, with D possibly matching TRBD1 (6 bases). Germline V gene sequence: CDR1 SGHRS, CDR2 YFSETQ. The CDR3 has 14 amino acids. The V end was cut by 1 base, the J end by 3 bases, with 10 bases between. The DNA for the CDR3 is TGCGCCAGCAGCTTGTTAGGGGGAGAAGAGACCCAGTACTTC. Amino acids: CASSLLGGEETQYF.

The rearrangement uses TRBV14 and TRBJ2-7; TRBD2 matches 9 bases. CDR1 is SGHDN and CDR2 is FVKESK in the germline V gene. This CDR3 has 18 residues. V lost 0 bases, J lost 3 bases, and 12 bases stayed unmatched. CDR3 sequence (DNA): TGTGCCAGCAGCCAAGATACCTACCGCGGGGGGGGATTCTACGAGCAGTACTTC. This codes for CASSQDTYRGGGFYEQYF. The full variable domain, with the rest looked up from reference TRBV14 and TRBJ2-7, is EAGVTQFPSHSVIEKGQTVTLRCDPISGHDNLYWYRRVMGKEIKFLLHFVKESKQDESGMPNNRFLAERTGGTYSTLKVQPAELEDSGVYFCASSQDTYRGGGFYEQYFGPGTRLTVT.